This TCR beta chain was retrieved from a study of tumor-infiltrating lymphocytes in primary liver carcinoma. About the research overall: Male and female patients aged 30 to 69 years made up the cohort.

In regard to this clonotype: As yet, its antigen is unknown. The junction departs from germline at one end; a sequencing error may be responsible.

Co-extraction of RNA and DNA was performed on 20-30 mg of unsorted bulk tissue. The study sampled five separate regions from each tumor. Over 80% viable tumor cells were present in every tumor sample. Making TCR beta cDNA involved approximately 510 ng total RNA and a constant-region primer. Library construction for TCR beta comprised three nested multiplex PCR rounds performed with slightly modified ARM-PCR. TCRdb redid the calling of the multiplex PCR reads with MiXCR, one entry per CDR3 protein. The repertoire holds roughly 78,000 distinct CDR3 sequences, about two thirds seen once, with roughly 13% in the top ten. Whole-study results and caveats: Pairs comparing tumor with adjacent tissue or blood overlapped less than pairs drawn from tumor regions.

Sequenced material: liver tumor tissue from sampling region 4. Specified subset: tumor region T4, right-lateral pole. This clonotype was obtained from a woman aged 60-75 years with primary liver carcinoma and hepatitis B virus infection.

CDR3 bases: TGTGTCAACAGCACCCCCCGGGACAGCTACAATGTGCAGTTCTTC. Translation: CVNSTPRDSYNVQFF. The V and J genes are TRBV11-1 and TRBJ2-1; 7 bases map to TRBD1. Germline CDR1 SGHAT, CDR2 FQDESV (reference sequence). This CDR3 region has 15 residues.